Listed below are T cell receptor beta chains from one sample, sequenced in a study of cytomegalovirus exposure and HLA in healthy donors. TCRdb's copy holds only in-frame clones and misses some; the assay was immunoSEQ multiplex PCR. The table records about 96,000 clones, around four fifths of them present only once. Material: PBMCs. The source of these receptors is a man aged 50-59 years in good health and CMV-seropositive. Both conserved end residues are part of each CDR3. Each record gives: J gene, CDR3 length, V gene, clone size, D gene, CDR3 protein, CDR3 DNA. A D gene is named only where the DNA matches it firmly. Clone size appears in some rows only: once, few, many, or a class for an expanded clone.

>TRBJ1-1|16|TRBV6-5|NA|NA
CASSYSRGQGNTEAFF
TGTGCCAGCAGTTACTCGCGCGGCCAGGGGAACACTGAAGCTTTCTTT
>TRBJ1-5|13|TRBV30|NA|NA
CAWTPAGNQPQHF
TGTGCCTGGACCCCAGCGGGAAATCAGCCCCAGCATTTT
>TRBJ2-5|14|TRBV18|NA|TRBD1
CASSPDRVQETQYF
TGTGCCAGCTCACCAGACAGGGTCCAAGAGACCCAGTACTTC
>TRBJ1-6|16|TRBV13|NA|NA
CASSEGVPSYNSPLHF
TGTGCCAGCAGCGAGGGGGTCCCCTCCTATAATTCACCCCTCCACTTT
>TRBJ1-1|17|TRBV9|NA|NA
CASSDNRDINMNTEAFF
TGTGCCAGCAGCGACAACCGGGACATAAACATGAACACTGAAGCTTTCTTT
>TRBJ1-1|15|TRBV25-1|NA|NA
CASSESNRGITEAFF
TGTGCCAGCAGTGAATCAAACCGAGGAATCACTGAAGCTTTCTTT
>TRBJ1-4|18|TRBV5-1|NA|TRBD1
CASSLGTGAVGVNEKLFF
TGCGCCAGCAGCTTGGGGACAGGGGCCGTCGGGGTAAATGAAAAACTGTTTTTT
>TRBJ2-1|16|TRBV5-5|NA|NA
CASSLASDRLYNEQFF
TGTGCCAGCAGCTTGGCATCCGACAGGCTCTACAATGAGCAGTTCTTC
>TRBJ1-1|13|TRBV30|NA|NA
CAWSLGKNTEAFF
TGTGCCTGGAGTCTAGGAAAGAACACTGAAGCTTTCTTT
>TRBJ1-5|15|TRBV27|NA|NA
CASSLKSGLNQPQHF
TGTGCCAGCAGTTTAAAATCAGGGCTCAATCAGCCCCAGCATTTT
>TRBJ1-5|13|TRBV11-1|few|NA
CASSLVAGQPQHF
TGTGCCAGCAGCTTAGTAGCGGGTCAGCCCCAGCATTTT
>TRBJ1-1|14|TRBV5-6|NA|NA
CASSLQGANTEAFF
TGTGCCAGCAGCTTACAGGGTGCGAACACTGAAGCTTTCTTT
>TRBJ2-3|15|TRBV13|NA|NA
CASSFKRTGTDTQYF
TGTGCCAGCAGCTTCAAACGGACAGGCACAGATACGCAGTATTTT
>TRBJ2-3|15|TRBV14|few|NA
CASSQTPGSGDTQYF
TGTGCCAGCAGCCAAACTCCGGGGTCGGGAGATACGCAGTATTTT
>TRBJ2-3|14|TRBV4-1|NA|NA
CASSRSGFTDTQYF
TGCGCCAGCAGCCGCTCGGGGTTCACAGATACGCAGTATTTT
>TRBJ1-3|14|TRBV19|NA|TRBD1
CASGQGSSGNTIYF
TGTGCCAGCGGACAGGGGAGCTCTGGAAACACCATATATTTT
>TRBJ1-4|15|TRBV7-9|NA|NA
CASSLDSEQGEKLFF
TGTGCCAGCAGCTTAGATTCCGAACAGGGAGAAAAACTGTTTTTT
>TRBJ2-7|13|TRBV7-9|NA|TRBD1
CASSLGQGNEQYF
TGTGCCAGCAGCCTCGGACAGGGCAACGAGCAGTACTTC
>TRBJ2-3|15|TRBV5-1|NA|TRBD2
CASSLLAGMGDTQYF
TGCGCCAGCAGCTTACTAGCGGGGATGGGAGATACGCAGTATTTT
>TRBJ2-7|13|TRBV10-3|NA|TRBD2
CAISQTSGYEQYF
TGTGCCATCTCGCAGACTAGCGGATACGAGCAGTACTTC
>TRBJ1-4|13|TRBV18|NA|NA
CASSPAGTEKLFF
TGTGCCAGCTCACCGGCAGGTACGGAAAAACTGTTTTTT
>TRBJ2-6|17|TRBV19|NA|TRBD1
CASIRGTGATGANVLTF
TGTGCCAGTATCCGCGGGACAGGGGCAACTGGGGCCAACGTCCTGACTTTC
>TRBJ1-6|15|TRBV7-9|once|NA
CASSSTVGPYSPLNF
TGTGCCAGCAGCTCCACAGTGGGGCCATATTCACCCCTCAACTTT
>TRBJ1-5|15|TRBV6-1|NA|NA
CASRRHGGQSQPQHF
TGTGCCAGCAGGAGACACGGGGGTCAAAGTCAGCCCCAGCATTTT